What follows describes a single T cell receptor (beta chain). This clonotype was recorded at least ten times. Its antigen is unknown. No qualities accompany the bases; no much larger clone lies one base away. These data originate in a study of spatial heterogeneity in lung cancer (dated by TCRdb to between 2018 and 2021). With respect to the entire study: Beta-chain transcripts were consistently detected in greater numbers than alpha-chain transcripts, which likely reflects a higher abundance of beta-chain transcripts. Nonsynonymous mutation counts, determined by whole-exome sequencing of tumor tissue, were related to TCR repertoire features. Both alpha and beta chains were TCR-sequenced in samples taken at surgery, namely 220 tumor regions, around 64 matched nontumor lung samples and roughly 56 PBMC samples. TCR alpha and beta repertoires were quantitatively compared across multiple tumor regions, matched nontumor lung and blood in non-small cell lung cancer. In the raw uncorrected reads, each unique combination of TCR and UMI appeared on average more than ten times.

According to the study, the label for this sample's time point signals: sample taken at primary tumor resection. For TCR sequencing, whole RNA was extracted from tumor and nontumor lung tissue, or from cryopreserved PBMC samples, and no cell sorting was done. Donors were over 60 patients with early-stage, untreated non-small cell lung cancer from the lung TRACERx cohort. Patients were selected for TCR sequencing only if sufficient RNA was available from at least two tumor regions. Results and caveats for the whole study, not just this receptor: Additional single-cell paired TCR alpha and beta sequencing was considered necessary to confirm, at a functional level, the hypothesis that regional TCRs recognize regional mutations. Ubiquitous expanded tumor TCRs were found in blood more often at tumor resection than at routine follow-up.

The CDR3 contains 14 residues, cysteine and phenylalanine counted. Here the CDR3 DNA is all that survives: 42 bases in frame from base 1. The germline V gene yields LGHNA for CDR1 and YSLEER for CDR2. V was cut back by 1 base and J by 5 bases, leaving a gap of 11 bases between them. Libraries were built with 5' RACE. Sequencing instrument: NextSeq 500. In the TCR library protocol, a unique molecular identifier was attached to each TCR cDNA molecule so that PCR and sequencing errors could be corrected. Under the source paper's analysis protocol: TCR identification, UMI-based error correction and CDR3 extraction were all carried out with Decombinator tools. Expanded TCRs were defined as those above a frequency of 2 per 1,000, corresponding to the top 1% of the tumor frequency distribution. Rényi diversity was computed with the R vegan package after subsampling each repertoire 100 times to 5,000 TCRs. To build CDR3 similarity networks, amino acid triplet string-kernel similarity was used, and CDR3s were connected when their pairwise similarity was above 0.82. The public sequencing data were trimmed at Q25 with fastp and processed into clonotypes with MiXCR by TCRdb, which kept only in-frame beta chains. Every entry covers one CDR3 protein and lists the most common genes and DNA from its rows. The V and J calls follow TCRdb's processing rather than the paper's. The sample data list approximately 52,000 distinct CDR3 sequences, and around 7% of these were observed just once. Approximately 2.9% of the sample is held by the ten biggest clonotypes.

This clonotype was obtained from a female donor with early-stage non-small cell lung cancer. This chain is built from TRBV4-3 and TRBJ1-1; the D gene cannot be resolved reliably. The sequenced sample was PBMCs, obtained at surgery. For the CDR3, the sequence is CASSQGFGQTEAFF. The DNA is TGCGCCAGCAGCCAAGGATTTGGGCAGACTGAAGCTTTCTTT.